This entry lists 21 T cell receptor beta chains sequenced from one sample in a study of T cell responses to AZD1222 COVID-19 vaccine. The assay was immunoSEQ multiplex PCR, and TCRdb's table has in-frame clones only and misses some. The sample yields 120,000 to 150,000 clones, about 90% seen once. The sequenced sample was peripheral blood, obtained 28 days after the second AZD1222 dose. The receptor source for this set is an adult who received the AZD1222 COVID-19 vaccine.

This chain uses TRBV10-3 with TRBJ2-7, with D tentatively TRBD1 (6 bases). CDR1 is ENHRY, CDR2 SYGVKD, per germline. The CDR3 has 14 residues. Between the trimmed V and J ends, which lost 4 bases and 6 bases, there was a span of 16 bases. CDR3 in DNA: TGTGCCATCAGTGGGATCCAGGGGAGCGGCGAGCAGTACGTC. This gives the protein CAISGIQGSGEQYV.

The chain has TRBV19 and TRBJ1-5; the D is unclear. The germline V and J ends were trimmed by 6 bases and 1 base, with 4 bases remaining between them. Germline V CDR1 and CDR2: LNHDA, SQIVND (reference sequence). The CDR3 is made up of 12 amino acids. CDR3 DNA sequence: TGTGCCAGTAGGGAGAGCAATCAGCCCCAGCATTTT. Encoded protein: CASRESNQPQHF.

This clone was detected once. The V and J genes are TRBV9 and TRBJ1-3, with D unresolved. V was shortened by 5 bases and J by 4 bases, with 10 bases between the two germline ends. Germline values: CDR1 SGDLS, CDR2 YYNGEE. This CDR3 is built from 13 residues. CDR3 region: CASSGAQGNTIYF. CDR3 nucleotides: TGTGCCAGCAGTGGCGCGCAAGGAAACACCATATATTTT.

J is TRBJ1-4 and V is TRBV7-8; 7 nucleotides line up with TRBD1. This CDR3 region has 19 residues. Germline CDR1 is SGHVS and CDR2 is FQNEAQ. The V and J ends lost 5 bases and 2 bases, in that order; junction bases with no gene match: 17. CDR3 amino acids: CASSAWDSARPSTNEKLFF. The DNA for the CDR3 is TGTGCCAGCAGCGCCTGGGACAGTGCCCGGCCGTCGACTAATGAAAAACTGTTTTTT.

The rearrangement uses TRBV14 and TRBJ2-6; weak D call: TRBD1 (5 bases). V dropped 2 bases and J dropped 0 bases, with 8 bases sitting between them. The CDR3 covers 16 residues. CDR1 is SGHDN, CDR2 FVKESK, per germline. The CDR3 DNA is TGTGCCAGCAGCCAACCTGACAGCTCTGGGGCCAACGTCCTGACTTTC. Protein product: CASSQPDSSGANVLTF.

The rearrangement uses TRBV21-1 and TRBJ2-1; TRBD2 is the table's D call, not checked against the DNA. TRBV21-1 represents a pseudogene. The CDR3 length is 14 residues. In DNA form, the CDR3 reads TGTGCCAGCGAGGCTCCCCTCATCTACAATGAGCAGTTCTTC. This encodes CASEAPLIYNEQFF.

This sequence joins TRBV11-2 and TRBJ2-1; D is unresolved. The CDR3 sequence is 12 residues long. Germline V gene data show CDR1 as SGHAT and CDR2 as FQNNGV. Trimming took off 2 bases at V and 9 bases at J, with 8 bases between the two ends. DNA of the CDR3: TGTGCCAGCAGCTTAAGCGAAAGTGAGCAGTTCTTC. Protein sequence: CASSLSESEQFF.

The chain uses TRBV27 and TRBJ2-5; tentatively, D is TRBD1 (6 bases). Germline assignment: CDR1 MNHEY and CDR2 SMNVEV (reference sequence). The CDR3 is made up of 16 amino acids. The V end was cut by 6 bases, the J end by 4 bases, with 21 bases between. This CDR3 reads CASSPLFRQEAETQYF. The CDR3 nucleotides are TGTGCCAGCAGCCCCCTGTTTCGACAGGAAGCAGAGACCCAGTACTTC.

The J gene is TRBJ1-4, the V gene TRBV4-2; D uncertain. Germline CDR1 and CDR2: LGHNA and YNFKEQ. CDR3 length equals 18 residues. V lost 0 bases to trimming and J lost 1 base, with 15 bases between them. The chain's CDR3 is CASSQDEGLLRTNEKLFF. CDR3 coding DNA: TGTGCCAGCAGCCAAGATGAGGGTCTACTTCGAACTAATGAAAAACTGTTTTTT.

The V and J genes are TRBV5-1 and TRBJ2-1; TRBD2 agrees at 12 bases. Germline CDR1 reads SGHRS; CDR2 reads YFSETQ. With V trimmed by 0 bases and J by 8 bases, 12 bases remained unmatched. The CDR3 loop spans 18 amino acids. The CDR3 region has the DNA TGCGCCAGCAGCTTGGGACTAGCGGGGGCTAGTTTTTCCTATGAGCAGTTCTTC. Protein: CASSLGLAGASFSYEQFF.

The rearrangement uses TRBV5-1 and TRBJ1-4, with TRBD1 matching over 9 bases. This CDR3 is built from 16 residues. Germline lookup yields CDR1 SGHRS and CDR2 YFSETQ. The trim removed 0 bases at V and 5 bases at J, leaving 5 bases unmatched. The CDR3 loop is CASSLVGTGINEKLFF. Written as DNA, the CDR3 is TGCGCCAGCAGCTTGGTAGGGACAGGGATAAATGAAAAACTGTTTTTT.

This clone was counted a single time. V and J are TRBV6-5 and TRBJ1-1, with no clear D. Germline V lookup: CDR1 MNHEY, CDR2 SVGAGI. The CDR3 runs to 13 residues. The V and J ends lost 5 bases and 3 bases respectively, with 10 bases between them. The CDR3 nucleotides are TGTGCCAGCAGTAATGGGCCTTACACTGAAGCTTTCTTT. Protein product: CASSNGPYTEAFF.

The chain combines TRBV7-2 with TRBJ2-1; D gene unclear. CDR3 length: 14 amino acids. Germline-derived CDR1 and CDR2 are SGHTA and FQGNSA. Between the trimmed V and J ends, which lost 5 bases and 6 bases, there was a span of 14 bases. CDR3 nucleotide sequence: TGTGCCAGCAGCCCCCAAGGTGGGTTCAATGAGCAGTTCTTC. This encodes CASSPQGGFNEQFF.

CDR3 residues: CASTPGGVRDIQYF. The CDR3 DNA follows: TGTGCCAGCACCCCGGGGGGGGTCAGGGACATTCAGTACTTC. The chain uses TRBV5-5 and TRBJ2-4; 8 bases are shared with TRBD2. This CDR3 has 14 amino acids. Germline-derived CDR1 and CDR2 are SGHKS and YYEKEE (reference sequence). The V and J ends lost 6 bases and 8 bases, in that order; junction bases with no gene match: 10.

The chain links TRBV3-1 (or the pseudogene TRBV3-2) to TRBJ1-6; no clear D. The CDR3 extends over 14 amino acids. The V end lost 0 bases, the J end lost 7 bases, and 7 bases lay between the germline ends. Germline values: CDR1 LGHDT, CDR2 YNNKEL (reference sequence). The CDR3 loop reads CASSQDSPNSPLHF. The CDR3 nucleotides are TGTGCCAGCAGCCAAGACAGCCCGAATTCACCCCTCCACTTT.

The J gene is TRBJ1-1, the V gene TRBV19; TRBD1 agrees at 7 bases. After removal of 4 bases from V and 6 bases from J, the junction contained 5 bases not matched to a gene. Germline values: CDR1 LNHDA, CDR2 SQIVND (reference sequence). The CDR3 has 13 residues. The CDR3 is CASSSRGFAEAFF. The CDR3 DNA sequence: TGTGCCAGTAGTAGCAGGGGGTTCGCTGAAGCTTTCTTT.

The chain combines TRBV19 with TRBJ1-4; D uncertain. Per the germline V gene, CDR1 is LNHDA and CDR2 is SQIVND (reference sequence). This CDR3 is 14 amino acids long. V gave up 0 bases and J gave up 5 bases, with 7 bases separating them. The CDR3 is CASSIETSNEKLFF. For the CDR3, the DNA is TGTGCCAGTAGTATAGAGACCTCAAATGAAAAACTGTTTTTT.

This chain links TRBV24-1 with TRBJ2-5, with D possibly matching TRBD1 (5 bases). Germline values: CDR1 KGHDR, CDR2 SFDVKD. The CDR3 sequence is 16 residues long. V shed 0 bases and J shed 4 bases, with 14 bases lying between them. The chain's CDR3 is CATSDLESGYGETQYF. CDR3 coding DNA: TGTGCCACCAGTGATTTGGAGTCAGGGTATGGAGAGACCCAGTACTTC.

The chain joins TRBV4-3 to TRBJ1-6; D remains ambiguous. The V gene lost 0 bases and the J gene lost 10 bases, with 13 bases spanning the gap. This CDR3 has 15 residues. The germline CDR1 and CDR2 sequences are LGHNA and YSLEER. In nucleotides, the CDR3 is TGCGCCAGCAGCCAAGAAGGGCGGTTCGGGTCACCCCTCCACTTT. Protein: CASSQEGRFGSPLHF.

This clone was seen ten or more times. One end of the junction does not line up with germline, which may come from a read error. This sequence joins TRBV3-1 (or the pseudogene TRBV3-2) and TRBJ2-7, with no clear D. There are 15 residues in the CDR3. Looked up from germline, CDR1 is LGHDT and CDR2 is YNNKEL (reference sequence). The CDR3 here is CASSQGLDASSEQYF. The CDR3 DNA reads TGTGCCAGCAGCCAGGGCTTAGATGCCTCCTCCGAGCAGTACTTC.

V is TRBV5-1 and J is TRBJ1-1; possible D gene TRBD1, 5 bases. The CDR3 has 13 amino acids. V shed 6 bases and J shed 2 bases, with 11 bases lying between them. Per germline, CDR1 SGHRS and CDR2 YFSETQ. The CDR3 DNA reads TGCGCCAGCAAGCGAGGGGTCAACACTGAAGCTTTCTTT. Its translation is CASKRGVNTEAFF.